The 7 T cell receptor beta chains listed next were all sequenced from one sample in a study of blood T cell repertoires in COVID-19. Sequencing used immunoSEQ multiplex PCR; TCRdb keeps in-frame clones, though not all of them. The table has more than 65,000 clones, about 90% seen once. Sequencing was carried out using peripheral blood. The receptor source for this set is a human donor in a cohort sampled during active COVID-19.

The chain uses TRBV27 and TRBJ1-5, with D possibly matching TRBD1 (6 bases). V lost 6 bases to trimming and J lost 0 bases, with 15 bases between them. The CDR3 runs 16 residues. The V gene's germline CDR1 is MNHEY and CDR2 SMNVEV (reference sequence). The CDR3 loop is CASSETGPYSNQPQHF. DNA of the CDR3: TGTGCCAGCAGCGAGACAGGACCCTATAGCAATCAGCCCCAGCATTTT.

The J gene is TRBJ2-1, the V gene TRBV11-2; 9 positions agree with TRBD2. Trimming cost V 5 bases and J 4 bases; bases outside gene matches: 9. The CDR3 sequence is 16 residues long. Germline CDR1 and CDR2: SGHAT and FQNNGV. CDR3 sequence reads: CASSLSRGGVYNEQFF. The DNA of the CDR3 is TGTGCCAGCAGCCTTTCGCGGGGGGGGGTTTACAATGAGCAGTTCTTC.

The chain links TRBV11-2 to TRBJ1-1; no firm D call. Trimming stripped 6 bases from V and 4 bases from J, with 15 bases between. The CDR3 length is 14 residues. Germline values: CDR1 SGHAT, CDR2 FQNNGV. The CDR3 DNA reads as TGTGCCAGCAGACCGCCCGAGGGTGGCACTGAAGCTTTCTTT. As protein: CASRPPEGGTEAFF. Looking up the rest from reference TRBV11-2 and TRBJ1-1 gives the full variable domain: EAGVAQSPRYKIIEKRQSVAFWCNPISGHATLYWYQQILGQGPKLLIQFQNNGVVDDSQLPKDRFSAERLKGVDSTLKIQPAKLEDSAVYLCASRPPEGGTEAFFGQGTRLTVV.

The rearrangement uses TRBV30 and TRBJ2-7; a weak D match, TRBD2 (6 bases). Per germline, CDR1 GTSNPN and CDR2 SVGIG (reference sequence). V was trimmed by 0 bases and J by 0 bases, leaving 6 bases between them. There are 13 residues in the CDR3. In DNA form, the CDR3 reads TGTGCCTGGAGTGTGCGGGGCTCCTACGAGCAGTACTTC. This codes for CAWSVRGSYEQYF.

The chain has TRBV6-1 and TRBJ2-4; 9 nucleotides match TRBD1. Germline loops: CDR1 MNHNS, CDR2 SASEGT. Trimming removed 2 bases from V and 7 bases from J; junction bases left unmatched: 9. The length of the CDR3 is 16 residues. CDR3 DNA sequence: TGTGCCAGCAGTGAAAAGGGGACAGGGAGTTTCAACATTCAGTACTTC. Encoded protein: CASSEKGTGSFNIQYF.

This clone has just a few counts. This chain links TRBV5-5 with TRBJ1-1, with 9 bases matching TRBD1. CDR3 size: 14 residues. In germline, CDR1 is SGHKS, CDR2 YYEKEE (reference sequence). The junction had 5 bases not matched to a gene; V was cut back by 3 bases and J by 5 bases. In nucleotides, the CDR3 is TGTGCCAGCAGCTGGGGACAGGGTGGGACTGAAGCTTTCTTT. This encodes CASSWGQGGTEAFF.

The chain links TRBV4-1 to TRBJ2-7; 8 nucleotides agree with TRBD1. Germline V gene data show CDR1 as MGHRA and CDR2 as YSYEKL. V shed 1 base, J shed 5 bases, and the junction held 4 bases outside the gene matches. This CDR3 contains 14 residues. The CDR3 sequence is CASSQGTGINEQYF. CDR3 DNA sequence: TGCGCCAGCAGCCAAGGGACAGGGATCAACGAGCAGTACTTC.